This paragraph covers one T cell receptor (beta chain) sequence. What it binds is not known. The source of the sample is a study of response to subunit inactivated influenza vaccine. General observations from the study: Authors suggested each seasonal flu vaccination may recruit only limited numbers of new T cells.

MiXCR, applied by TCRdb to the RT-PCR reads, yields one record per CDR3 protein. The sample lists 280,000 or so distinct CDR3 sequences, around a fifth seen once, with roughly 10% in the top ten. The source is a man in his fifties or sixties who received an inactivated influenza vaccine. Specimen: PBMCs from blood, collected less than 22 months after vaccination.

The CDR3 nucleotides read TGCAGCGGCCCTTTCTACGAGCAGTACTTC. As protein: CSGPFYEQYF. V and J are TRBV29-1 and TRBJ2-7; D is uncertain. The CDR3 extends over 10 amino acids. Germline lookup yields CDR1 SQVTM and CDR2 ANQGSEA. With 7 bases removed from V and 3 bases from J, the gap between germline ends came to 7 bases.